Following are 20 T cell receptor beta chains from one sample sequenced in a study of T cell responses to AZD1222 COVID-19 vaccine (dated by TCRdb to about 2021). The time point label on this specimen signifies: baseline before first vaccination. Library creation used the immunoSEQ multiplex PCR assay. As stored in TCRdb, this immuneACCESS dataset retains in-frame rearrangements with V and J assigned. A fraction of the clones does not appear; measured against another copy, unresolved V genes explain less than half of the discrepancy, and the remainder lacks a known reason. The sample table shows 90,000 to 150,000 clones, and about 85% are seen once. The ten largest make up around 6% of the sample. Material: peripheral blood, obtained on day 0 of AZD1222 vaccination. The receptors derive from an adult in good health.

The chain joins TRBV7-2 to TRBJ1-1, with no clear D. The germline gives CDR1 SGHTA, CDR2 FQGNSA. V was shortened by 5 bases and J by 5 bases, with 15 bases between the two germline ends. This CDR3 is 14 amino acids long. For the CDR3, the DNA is TGTGCCAGCAGCCATGGGGATGAAAGAACTGAAGCTTTCTTT. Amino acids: CASSHGDERTEAFF.

For the CDR3, the DNA is TGTGCCAGCAGCCAAAAACCCCATCCCGACGCCGGCTACACCTTC. Its protein product is CASSQKPHPDAGYTF. V and J are TRBV3-1 (or the pseudogene TRBV3-2) and TRBJ1-2; the D is unclear. V was clipped by 2 bases and J by 8 bases, with 18 bases between them. Germline values: CDR1 LGHDT, CDR2 YNNKEL (reference sequence). CDR3 length: 15 amino acids.

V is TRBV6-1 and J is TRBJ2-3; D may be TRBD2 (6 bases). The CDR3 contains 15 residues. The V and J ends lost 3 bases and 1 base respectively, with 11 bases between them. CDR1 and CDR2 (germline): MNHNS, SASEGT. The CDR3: CASSEPGTGTDTQYF. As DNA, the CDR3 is TGTGCCAGCAGTGAGCCTGGGACTGGCACAGATACGCAGTATTTT.

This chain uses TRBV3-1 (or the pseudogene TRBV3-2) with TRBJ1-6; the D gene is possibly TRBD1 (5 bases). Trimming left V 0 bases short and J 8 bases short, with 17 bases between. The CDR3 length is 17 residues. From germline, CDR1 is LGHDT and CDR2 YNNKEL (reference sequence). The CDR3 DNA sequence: TGTGCCAGCAGCCAAGATGCGTTGGGGCAGCCACATTCACCCCTCCACTTT. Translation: CASSQDALGQPHSPLHF.

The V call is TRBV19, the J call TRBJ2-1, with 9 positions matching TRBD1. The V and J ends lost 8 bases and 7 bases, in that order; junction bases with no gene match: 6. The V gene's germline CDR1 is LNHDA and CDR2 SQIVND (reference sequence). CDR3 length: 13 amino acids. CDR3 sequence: CASSGQGGNEQFF. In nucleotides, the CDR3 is TGTGCCAGTTCGGGACAGGGTGGGAATGAGCAGTTCTTC.

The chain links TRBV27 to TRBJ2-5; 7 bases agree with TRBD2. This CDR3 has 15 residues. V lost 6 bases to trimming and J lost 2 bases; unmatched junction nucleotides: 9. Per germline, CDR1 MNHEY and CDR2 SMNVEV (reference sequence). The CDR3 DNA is TGTGCCAGCAGCTTTGTCTCTAGCGGACAAGAGACCCAGTACTTC. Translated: CASSFVSSGQETQYF.

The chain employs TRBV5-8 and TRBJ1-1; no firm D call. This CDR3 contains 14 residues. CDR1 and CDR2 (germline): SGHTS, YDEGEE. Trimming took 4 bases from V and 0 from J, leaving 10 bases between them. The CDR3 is CASSRPLMNTEAFF. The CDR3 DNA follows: TGTGCCAGCAGCCGGCCTCTCATGAACACTGAAGCTTTCTTT.

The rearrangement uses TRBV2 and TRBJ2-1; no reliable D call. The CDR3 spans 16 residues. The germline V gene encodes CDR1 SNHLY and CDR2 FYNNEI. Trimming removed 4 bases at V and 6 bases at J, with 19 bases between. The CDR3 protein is CASSVFGANLPNEQFF. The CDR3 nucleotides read TGTGCCAGCAGTGTATTCGGAGCAAACCTACCCAATGAGCAGTTCTTC.

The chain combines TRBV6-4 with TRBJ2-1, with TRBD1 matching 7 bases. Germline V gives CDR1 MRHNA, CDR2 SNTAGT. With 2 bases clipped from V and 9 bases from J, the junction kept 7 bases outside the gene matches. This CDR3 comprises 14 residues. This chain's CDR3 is CASSDRGLGGEQFF. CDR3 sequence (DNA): TGTGCCAGCAGTGACAGGGGGCTTGGAGGTGAGCAGTTCTTC.

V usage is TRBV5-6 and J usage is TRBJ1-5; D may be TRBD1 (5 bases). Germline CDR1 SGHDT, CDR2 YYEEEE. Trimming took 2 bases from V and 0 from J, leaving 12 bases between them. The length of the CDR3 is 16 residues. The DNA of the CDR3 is TGTGCCAGCAGCTTCGGCGGGGACTATAGCAATCAGCCCCAGCATTTT. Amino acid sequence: CASSFGGDYSNQPQHF.

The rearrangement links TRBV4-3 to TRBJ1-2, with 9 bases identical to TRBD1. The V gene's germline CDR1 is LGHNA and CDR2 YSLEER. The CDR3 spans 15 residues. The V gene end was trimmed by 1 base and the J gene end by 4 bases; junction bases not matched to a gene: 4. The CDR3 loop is CASSQGTGDFYGYTF. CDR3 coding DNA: TGCGCCAGCAGCCAAGGGACAGGGGACTTCTATGGCTACACCTTC.

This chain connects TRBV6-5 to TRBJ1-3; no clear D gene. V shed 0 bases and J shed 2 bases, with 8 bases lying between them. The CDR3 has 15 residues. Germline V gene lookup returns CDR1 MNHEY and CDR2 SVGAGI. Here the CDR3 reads CASSYSSGTGNTIYF. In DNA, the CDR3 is TGTGCCAGCAGTTACTCTTCAGGAACTGGAAACACCATATATTTT.

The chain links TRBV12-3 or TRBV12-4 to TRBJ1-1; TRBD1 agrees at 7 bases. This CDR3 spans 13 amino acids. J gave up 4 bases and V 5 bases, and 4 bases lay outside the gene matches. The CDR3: CASSRQGFTEAFF. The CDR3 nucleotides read TGTGCCAGCAGTCGACAGGGTTTCACTGAAGCTTTCTTT.

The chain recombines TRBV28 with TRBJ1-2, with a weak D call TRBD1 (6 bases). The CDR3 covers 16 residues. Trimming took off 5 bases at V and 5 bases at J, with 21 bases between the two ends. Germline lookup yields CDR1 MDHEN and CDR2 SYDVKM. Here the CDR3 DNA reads TGTGCCAGCAGTCCTTATAGGGCCCCAGGGGCATATGGCTACACCTTC. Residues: CASSPYRAPGAYGYTF.

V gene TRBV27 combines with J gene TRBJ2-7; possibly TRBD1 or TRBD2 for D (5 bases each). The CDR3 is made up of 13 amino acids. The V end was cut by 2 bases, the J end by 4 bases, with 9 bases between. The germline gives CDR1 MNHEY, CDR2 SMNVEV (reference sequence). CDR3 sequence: CASSLGGRYEQYF. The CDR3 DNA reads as TGTGCCAGCAGTTTAGGGGGAAGGTACGAGCAGTACTTC.

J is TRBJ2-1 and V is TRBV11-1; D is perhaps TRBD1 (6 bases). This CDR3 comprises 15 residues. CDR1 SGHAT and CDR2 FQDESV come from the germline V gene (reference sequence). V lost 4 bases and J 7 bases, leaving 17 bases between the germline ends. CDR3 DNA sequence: TGTGCCAGCAGCTATGGAACCGGGACAATAAATGAGCAGTTCTTC. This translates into CASSYGTGTINEQFF.

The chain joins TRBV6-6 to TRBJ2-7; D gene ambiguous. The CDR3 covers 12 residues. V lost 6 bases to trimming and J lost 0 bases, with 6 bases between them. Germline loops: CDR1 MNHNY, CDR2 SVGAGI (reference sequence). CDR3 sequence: CASRDDSYEQYF. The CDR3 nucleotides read TGTGCCAGCAGGGACGACTCCTACGAGCAGTACTTC.

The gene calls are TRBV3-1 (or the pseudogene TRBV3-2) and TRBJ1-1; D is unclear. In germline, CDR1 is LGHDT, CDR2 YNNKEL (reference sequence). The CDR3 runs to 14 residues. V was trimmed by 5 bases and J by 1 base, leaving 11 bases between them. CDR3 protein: CASSKRDPNTEAFF. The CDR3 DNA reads TGTGCCAGCAGCAAGCGAGACCCGAACACTGAAGCTTTCTTT.

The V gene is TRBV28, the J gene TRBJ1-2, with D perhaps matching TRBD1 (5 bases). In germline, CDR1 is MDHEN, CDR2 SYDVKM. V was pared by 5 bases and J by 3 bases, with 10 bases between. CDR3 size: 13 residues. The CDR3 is CASSQGPYYGYTF. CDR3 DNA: TGTGCCAGCAGTCAGGGACCGTACTATGGCTACACCTTC.

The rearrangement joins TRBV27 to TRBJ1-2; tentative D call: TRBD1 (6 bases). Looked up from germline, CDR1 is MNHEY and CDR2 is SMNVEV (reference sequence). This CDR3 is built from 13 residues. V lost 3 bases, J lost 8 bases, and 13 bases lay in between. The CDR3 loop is CASSFRTEGGYTF. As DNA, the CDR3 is TGTGCCAGCAGTTTTCGGACAGAGGGCGGCTACACCTTC.